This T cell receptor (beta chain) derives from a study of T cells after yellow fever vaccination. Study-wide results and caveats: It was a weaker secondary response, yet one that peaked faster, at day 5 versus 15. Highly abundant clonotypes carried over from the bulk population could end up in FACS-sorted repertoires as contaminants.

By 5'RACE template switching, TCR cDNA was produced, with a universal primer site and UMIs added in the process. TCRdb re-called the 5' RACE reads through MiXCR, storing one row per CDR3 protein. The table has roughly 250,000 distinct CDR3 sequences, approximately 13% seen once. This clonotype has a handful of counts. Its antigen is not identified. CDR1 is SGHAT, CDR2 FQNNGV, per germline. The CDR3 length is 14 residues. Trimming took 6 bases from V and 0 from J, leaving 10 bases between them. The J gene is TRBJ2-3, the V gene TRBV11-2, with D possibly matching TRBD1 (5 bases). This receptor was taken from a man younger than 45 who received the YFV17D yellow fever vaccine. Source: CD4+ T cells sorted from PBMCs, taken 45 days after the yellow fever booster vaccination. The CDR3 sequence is CASRNRQSTDTQYF. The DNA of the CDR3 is TGTGCCAGCAGAAATAGACAGAGCACAGATACGCAGTATTTT.